These 11 T cell receptor beta chains were sequenced from one sample in a study of radiotherapy plus CTLA-4 blockade in lung cancer. Using immunoSEQ multiplex PCR, the repertoire was profiled, and TCRdb retains in-frame clones only, with some absent. The table lists more than 90,000 clones, around 88% of them singletons, with 4.9% in the top ten. Sample: peripheral blood, taken from a patient treated with radiotherapy plus ipilimumab. These receptors came from a human donor with non-small cell lung cancer that progressed on radiotherapy plus ipilimumab.

V usage is TRBV9 and J usage is TRBJ2-7; 8 bases are shared with TRBD2. Germline loops: CDR1 SGDLS, CDR2 YYNGEE. J was trimmed by 1 base and V by 2 bases; bases with no gene match: 5. The CDR3 covers 15 residues. The CDR3 DNA sequence: TGTGCCAGCAGCGTTTCGGGAGGGCGGTCCTACGAGCAGTACTTC. This translates into CASSVSGGRSYEQYF.

The rearrangement uses TRBV5-1 and TRBJ1-1; 9 nucleotides align to TRBD1. V trimming: 3 bases; J trimming: 3 bases; junction bases outside the gene matches: 0. CDR3 size: 13 residues. Germline values: CDR1 SGHRS, CDR2 YFSETQ. The CDR3 nucleotides read TGCGCCAGCAGCTGGACAGGGGACACTGAAGCTTTCTTT. It codes for CASSWTGDTEAFF.

The chain carries TRBV5-1 and TRBJ2-7; 15 positions match TRBD2. The ends lost 4 bases at V and 4 bases at J; junction bases unmatched: 12. This CDR3 contains 18 residues. Germline CDR1 SGHRS, CDR2 YFSETQ. CDR3 bases: TGCGCCAGCAGCCTTTCCGGGACTAGCGGGAGGAATAGGTACGAGCAGTACTTC. Translation gives CASSLSGTSGRNRYEQYF.

V usage is TRBV5-1 and J usage is TRBJ2-5; maybe TRBD1 (5 bases). The germline gives CDR1 SGHRS, CDR2 YFSETQ. The CDR3 sequence is 12 residues long. V was clipped by 1 base and J by 5 bases, with 6 bases between them. The chain's CDR3 is CASSLYRETQYF. As DNA, the CDR3 is TGCGCCAGCAGCTTGTACAGGGAGACCCAGTACTTC.

The V gene is TRBV6-1, the J gene TRBJ1-2, with TRBD1 identical over 7 bases. CDR3 size: 12 residues. CDR1 MNHNS and CDR2 SASEGT come from the germline V gene. The V and J ends lost 6 bases and 4 bases, in that order; junction bases with no gene match: 2. The CDR3 is CASRDRAYGYTF. The DNA of the CDR3 is TGTGCCAGCAGAGACAGGGCCTATGGCTACACCTTC.

The CDR3 protein is CASSAGLLGGDEQYF. CDR3 sequence (DNA): TGTGCCAGCAGCGCCGGCCTTTTGGGAGGAGACGAGCAGTACTTC. V usage is TRBV9 and J usage is TRBJ2-7, with D perhaps matching TRBD2 (6 bases). Germline CDR1 and CDR2: SGDLS and YYNGEE. V lost 3 bases, J lost 5 bases, and 18 bases lay in between. The CDR3 spans 15 residues.

The V and J genes are TRBV15 and TRBJ1-5; no clear D. The CDR3 runs 15 residues. Trimming stripped 0 bases from V and 4 bases from J, with 10 bases between. CDR1 LNHNV and CDR2 YYDKDF come from the germline V gene (reference sequence). CDR3 nucleotide sequence: TGTGCCACCAGCAGAGAGGTGGGGTCTAATCAGCCCCAGCATTTT. This codes for CATSREVGSNQPQHF. The variable domain in full, with the rest retrieved from reference TRBV15 and TRBJ1-5, is DAMVIQNPRYQVTQFGKPVTLSCSQTLNHNVMYWYQQKSSQAPKLLFHYYDKDFNNEADTPDNFQSRRPNTSFCFLDIRSPGLGDTAMYLCATSREVGSNQPQHFGDGTRLSIL.

The chain uses TRBV18 and TRBJ2-1; TRBD1 matches 7 bases. The ends lost 3 bases at V and 8 bases at J; junction bases unmatched: 25. The CDR3 is 20 residues long. Per germline, CDR1 KGHSH and CDR2 LQKENI. The CDR3 region has the DNA TGTGCCAGCTCACCGGGACCGGGACAGAGCGTAAAGGGTAACTTTGATGAGCAGTTCTTC. Protein: CASSPGPGQSVKGNFDEQFF.

The chain uses TRBV11-3 and TRBJ2-7; possibly TRBD1 for D (6 bases). CDR3 length: 15 amino acids. Germline CDR1 and CDR2: SGHNT and YENEEA. Trimming left V 1 base short and J 5 bases short, with 15 bases between. CDR3: CASSLGGQGHNEQYF. CDR3 DNA sequence: TGTGCCAGCAGCTTAGGGGGGCAGGGCCACAACGAGCAGTACTTC.

V gene TRBV15 combines with J gene TRBJ1-4, with unresolved D. Trimming cost V 5 bases and J 0 bases, with 13 bases left between them. Germline V gene data show CDR1 as LNHNV and CDR2 as YYDKDF (reference sequence). The CDR3 has 16 residues. The CDR3 region has the DNA TGTGCCACCAGCGCAGGATCGGGCGCAACTAATGAAAAACTGTTTTTT. Translation gives CATSAGSGATNEKLFF.

V is TRBV9 and J is TRBJ2-3; D remains unclear. Germline V lookup: CDR1 SGDLS, CDR2 YYNGEE. CDR3 length equals 16 residues. The germline V and J ends were trimmed by 0 bases and 3 bases, with 14 bases remaining between them. The chain's CDR3 is CASSVGPSSRTDTQYF. The CDR3 nucleotides read TGTGCCAGCAGCGTAGGTCCCTCGAGCAGGACAGATACGCAGTATTTT.